The clone carrying this T cell receptor beta chain was found many times. Antigen unknown. This entry belongs to a study of molecular identifiers for immune sequencing clone quantification. Findings and caveats of the study: Clones above 20 RNA copies held over 98% of effector molecules, under 1% in naive cells.

In preparing bulk TCR libraries, previously described methods and listed TCR primers were used. Via MiXCR, TCRdb re-called the PCR reads, giving one row per CDR3 protein. The sample lists approximately 680,000 distinct CDR3 sequences, less than 30% seen once, with 0.7% to 0.95% in the top ten. The V gene lost 6 bases and the J gene lost 0 bases, with 10 bases spanning the gap. The germline CDR1 and CDR2 sequences are DFQATT and SNEGSKA (reference sequence). The CDR3 loop spans 13 amino acids. The rearrangement uses TRBV20-1 and TRBJ2-3; D might be TRBD2 (5 bases). The specimen sequenced was naive CD8+ T cells from blood, with Jurkat cell RNA spiked in. Subset noted: FACS-sorted CD8+CD4-CCR7+CD45RA+ naive T cells. This clonotype was sampled from a human donor in good health. Some libraries in this study had Jurkat cell RNA spiked in. CDR3 amino acids: CSAAGHSTDTQYF. In nucleotides, the CDR3 is TGCAGTGCCGCGGGCCACAGCACAGATACGCAGTATTTT.